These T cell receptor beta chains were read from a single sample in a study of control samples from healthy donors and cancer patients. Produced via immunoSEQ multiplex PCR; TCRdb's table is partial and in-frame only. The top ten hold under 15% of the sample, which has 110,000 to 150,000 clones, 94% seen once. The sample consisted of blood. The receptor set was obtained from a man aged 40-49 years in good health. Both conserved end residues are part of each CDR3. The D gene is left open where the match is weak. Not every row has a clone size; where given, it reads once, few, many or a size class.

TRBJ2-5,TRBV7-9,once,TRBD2,CASSFLLAGGKETQYF,TGTGCCAGCAGCTTTTTGCTAGCGGGGGGGAAAGAGACCCAGTACTTC
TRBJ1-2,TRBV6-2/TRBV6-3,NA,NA,CASSYLTAGAQYGYTF,TGTGCCAGCAGTTACCTAACGGCAGGGGCGCAATATGGCTACACCTTC
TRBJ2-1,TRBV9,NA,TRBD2,CASSVGLAGGRNNEQFF,TGTGCCAGCAGCGTAGGACTAGCGGGAGGGAGGAACAATGAGCAGTTCTTC
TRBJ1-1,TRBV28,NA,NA,CASRRGGLKAFF,TGTGCCAGCAGAAGGGGAGGGCTGAAGGCTTTCTTT
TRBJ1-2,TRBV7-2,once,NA,CASSLVFKNYGYTF,TGTGCCAGCAGCTTAGTGTTCAAAAACTATGGCTACACCTTC
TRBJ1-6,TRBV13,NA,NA,CASSLSGEPLHF,TGTGCCAGCAGCTTGAGTGGGGAACCCCTCCACTTT
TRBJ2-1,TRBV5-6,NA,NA,CASTSRNEQFF,TGTGCCAGCACATCACGAAATGAGCAGTTCTTC
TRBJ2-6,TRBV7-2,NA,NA,CASSLVGAGANVLTF,TGTGCCAGCAGCTTAGTCGGGGCTGGGGCCAACGTCCTGACTTTC
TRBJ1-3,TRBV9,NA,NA,CASSVGGTSGNTIYF,TGTGCCAGCAGCGTAGGCGGAACCTCTGGAAACACCATATATTTT
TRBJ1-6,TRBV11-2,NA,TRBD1,CASSPREGANSPLHF,TGTGCCAGCAGCCCTCGGGAGGGGGCGAATTCACCCCTCCACTTT
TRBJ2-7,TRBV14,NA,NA,CASSQWGPLSYEQYF,TGTGCCAGCAGCCAATGGGGCCCCCTCTCCTACGAGCAGTACTTC
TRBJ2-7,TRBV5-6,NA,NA,CASSLAIGRGEQYF,TGTGCCAGCAGCTTGGCGATAGGCAGGGGCGAGCAGTACTTC
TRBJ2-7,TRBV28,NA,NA,CASSLRRDPNEQYF,TGTGCCAGCAGTTTAAGGCGGGACCCCAACGAGCAGTACTTC
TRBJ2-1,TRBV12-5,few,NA,CASGPRGVHRDRGSNEQFF,TGTGCTAGTGGTCCTAGGGGCGTACACCGGGACCGGGGAAGCAATGAGCAGTTCTTC
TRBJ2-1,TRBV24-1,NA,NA,CATSDLTQGYNEQFF,TGTGCCACCAGTGATTTGACACAGGGATACAATGAGCAGTTCTTC
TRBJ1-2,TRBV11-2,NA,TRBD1,CASSSTGRDGYTF,TGTGCCAGCAGCTCGACAGGGCGGGATGGCTACACCTTC
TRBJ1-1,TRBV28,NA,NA,CASSLGLEAFF,TGTGCCAGCAGCTTGGGTCTCGAAGCTTTCTTT
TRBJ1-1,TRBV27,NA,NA,CASSLRPKAEAFF,TGTGCCAGCAGTTTGCGTCCTAAAGCTGAAGCTTTCTTT
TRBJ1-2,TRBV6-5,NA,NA,CASSYIGAASGGYTF,TGTGCCAGCAGTTACATCGGGGCGGCAAGCGGCGGCTACACCTTC
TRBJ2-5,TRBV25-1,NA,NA,CASSDPGPQTQYF,TGTGCCAGCAGTGACCCCGGACCCCAGACCCAGTACTTC
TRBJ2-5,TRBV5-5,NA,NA,CASSSGPQETQYF,TGTGCCAGCAGCTCGGGACCTCAAGAGACCCAGTACTTC
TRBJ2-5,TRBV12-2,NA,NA,CARRLARGVSGHPKETQYF,TGTGCAAGGCGCTTAGCGCGGGGGGTTTCGGGACATCCAAAAGAGACCCAGTACTTC
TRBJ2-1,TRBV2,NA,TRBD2,CASSYSGTSGLHEQFF,TGTGCCAGCAGTTACTCCGGGACTAGCGGACTACATGAGCAGTTCTTC
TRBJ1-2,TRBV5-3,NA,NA,CARSFRQWGTYSGYTF,TGTGCCAGAAGCTTCCGACAATGGGGTACTTACTCTGGCTACACCTTC
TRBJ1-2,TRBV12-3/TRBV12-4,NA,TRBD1,CASSSGGGDGYTF,TGTGCCAGCAGTTCCGGAGGGGGCGATGGCTACACCTTC
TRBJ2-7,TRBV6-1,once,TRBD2,CASSEGGGFATGEQYF,TGTGCCAGCAGTGAAGGGGGGGGTTTTGCAACGGGGGAGCAGTACTTC
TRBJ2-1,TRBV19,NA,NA,CASSSLARGEQFF,TGTGCCAGTAGTTCCCTAGCTCGGGGTGAGCAGTTCTTC
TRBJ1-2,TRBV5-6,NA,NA,CASCAGAGYGYTF,TGTGCCAGCTGCGCTGGAGCAGGCTACGGCTACACCTTC